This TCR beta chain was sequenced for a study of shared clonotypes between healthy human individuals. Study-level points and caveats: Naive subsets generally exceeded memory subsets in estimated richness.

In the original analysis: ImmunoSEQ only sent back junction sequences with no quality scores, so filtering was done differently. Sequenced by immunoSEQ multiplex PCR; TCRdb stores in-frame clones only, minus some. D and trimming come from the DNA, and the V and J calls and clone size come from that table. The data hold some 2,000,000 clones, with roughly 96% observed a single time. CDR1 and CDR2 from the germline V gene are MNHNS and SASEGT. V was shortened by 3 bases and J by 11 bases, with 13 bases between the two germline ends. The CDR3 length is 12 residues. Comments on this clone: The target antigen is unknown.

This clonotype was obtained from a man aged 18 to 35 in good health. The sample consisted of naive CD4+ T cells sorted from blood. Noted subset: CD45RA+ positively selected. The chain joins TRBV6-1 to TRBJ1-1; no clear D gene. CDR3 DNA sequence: TGTGCCAGCAGTGATTTCTCGAAGCGGGCTTTCTTT. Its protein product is CASSDFSKRAFF.